The 20 T cell receptor beta chains presented below share a single source sample, sequenced in a study of blood T cells in healthy people across ages. Primed by a sample-barcoded 5' primer and a J-beta primer mix, a second PCR proceeded for roughly 7 to 11 cycles. TCRdb re-called the 5' RACE reads through MiXCR, storing one row per CDR3 protein. The profile shows hundreds of thousands of distinct CDR3 sequences, roughly three fifths of them singletons. The sequencing sample was made of blood. These receptors were collected from a man between 35 and 55 years old in good health.

The chain uses TRBV7-2 and TRBJ2-5, with D perhaps TRBD2 (5 bases). This CDR3 contains 16 residues. Germline values: CDR1 SGHTA, CDR2 FQGNSA. V lost 5 bases, J lost 1 base, and 17 bases lay in between. CDR3 protein: CASSKRSRSGQETQYF. The CDR3 bases are TGTGCCAGCAGCAAACGAAGCCGAAGCGGCCAAGAGACCCAGTACTTC.

The chain uses TRBV3-1 and TRBJ2-1, with D maybe TRBD2 (7 bases). V gave up 0 bases and J gave up 8 bases, with 14 bases separating them. The V gene's germline CDR1 is LGHDT and CDR2 YNNKEL (reference sequence). The CDR3 contains 15 residues. The CDR3 here is CASSQDSGGVDEQFF. The CDR3 coding sequence is TGTGCCAGCAGCCAAGATTCGGGGGGCGTCGATGAGCAGTTCTTC.

The V gene is TRBV3-1, the J gene TRBJ2-4; the match to TRBD1 covers 9 bases. J lost 6 bases, V lost 2 bases, and 8 bases had no gene match. The CDR3 sequence is 16 residues long. Germline V gene data show CDR1 as LGHDT and CDR2 as YNNKEL (reference sequence). The CDR3 loop is CASSQMTGGASNIQYF. The CDR3, as DNA: TGTGCCAGCAGCCAAATGACAGGGGGTGCATCAAACATTCAGTACTTC.

The table lists this clonotype with a few counts. This rearrangement joins TRBV20-1 to TRBJ2-1; 8 bases align to TRBD2. Germline assignment: CDR1 DFQATT and CDR2 SNEGSKA (reference sequence). J lost 1 base, V lost 5 bases, and 7 bases had no gene match. The CDR3 has 15 residues. The CDR3: CSASTGGGSYNEQFF. DNA for the CDR3: TGCAGTGCTTCAACCGGGGGGGGTTCCTACAATGAGCAGTTCTTC.

This rearrangement joins TRBV4-3 to TRBJ1-1; D unclear. The CDR3 covers 17 residues. Germline CDR1 and CDR2: LGHNA and YSLEER. Trimming cost V 0 bases and J 0 bases, with 14 bases left between them. The CDR3 DNA reads as TGCGCCAGCAGCCAAGATCAGTTGCTGAGGATGAACACTGAAGCTTTCTTT. This gives the protein CASSQDQLLRMNTEAFF.

The sample holds a few counts of this clonotype. The chain employs TRBV12-3 or TRBV12-4 and TRBJ2-3, with D unclear. The CDR3 length is 14 residues. V was shortened by 7 bases and J by 0 bases, with 11 bases between the two germline ends. The CDR3 loop is CASTKGPSTDTQYF. In DNA form, the CDR3 reads TGTGCCAGCACCAAGGGCCCCAGCACAGATACGCAGTATTTT.

The V gene is TRBV7-9, the J gene TRBJ2-6; D possibly uses TRBD1 or TRBD2 (5 bases each). The CDR3 spans 16 residues. V lost 4 bases and J 12 bases, leaving 22 bases between the germline ends. Germline V gives CDR1 SEHNR, CDR2 FQNEAQ (reference sequence). The CDR3 loop reads CASSWDRAYGDGVLTF. In nucleotides, the CDR3 is TGTGCCAGCAGCTGGGACCGAGCATACGGGGACGGCGTCCTGACTTTC.

The chain joins TRBV5-1 to TRBJ2-7; 8 nucleotides agree with TRBD1. This CDR3 has 14 amino acids. Losses at the gene ends were 2 bases for V and 7 bases for J; bases not matched to a gene: 8. CDR1 and CDR2 from the germline V gene are SGHRS and YFSETQ. The CDR3 loop is CASSFRTGYVEQYF. CDR3 in DNA: TGCGCCAGCAGCTTTAGGACAGGGTATGTGGAGCAGTACTTC.

The chain recombines TRBV5-1 with TRBJ1-1; D gene uncertain. Germline CDR1 reads SGHRS; CDR2 reads YFSETQ. This CDR3 spans 13 amino acids. The V end was cut by 4 bases, the J end by 2 bases, with 9 bases between. CDR3 loop: CASSVLRNTEAFF. For the CDR3, the DNA is TGCGCCAGCAGCGTGTTACGAAACACTGAAGCTTTCTTT.

The sample holds one count of this clonotype. J is TRBJ2-4 and V is TRBV28; D call uncertain. V lost 5 bases and J 5 bases, leaving 7 bases between the germline ends. Germline CDR1 is MDHEN and CDR2 is SYDVKM. CDR3 length equals 12 residues. This chain's CDR3 is CASSRRENIQYF. CDR3 in DNA: TGTGCCAGCAGTAGGAGAGAAAACATTCAGTACTTC.

The V gene is TRBV5-1, the J gene TRBJ2-7, with a weak D call TRBD1 (5 bases). V was shortened by 0 bases and J by 5 bases, with 12 bases between the two germline ends. Germline loops: CDR1 SGHRS, CDR2 YFSETQ. There are 14 residues in the CDR3. The CDR3 spells CASSLDSRVDEQYF. Here the CDR3 DNA reads TGCGCCAGCAGCTTGGATTCCAGGGTCGACGAGCAGTACTTC.

V gene TRBV5-6 combines with J gene TRBJ2-5, with TRBD1 as a possible D gene (6 bases). CDR3 length: 13 residues. Deletions cut 3 bases from V and 9 bases from J, with 15 bases between. Germline V gene sequence: CDR1 SGHDT, CDR2 YYEEEE. CDR3 in amino acids: CASSSGTTFPQYF. The CDR3 DNA reads TGTGCCAGCAGCTCCGGGACAACGTTTCCCCAGTACTTC.

This clonotype showed up just a few times. The genes are TRBV7-6 and TRBJ2-7; possibly TRBD2 for D (6 bases). Trimming removed 4 bases from V and 6 bases from J, with 22 bases in between. This CDR3 spans 16 amino acids. The germline CDR1 and CDR2 sequences are SGHVS and FNYEAQ. The CDR3 nucleotides are TGTGCCAGCAGCTCCACTTCGGGACTTATGTACCCCGAGCAGTACTTC. This sequence encodes CASSSTSGLMYPEQYF.

This clonotype was detected a few times. Here the CDR3 DNA reads TGTGCCAGCAGCTCACCTTCACTTACGGGAAGTTATAGCAATCAGCCCCAGCATTTT. This encodes CASSSPSLTGSYSNQPQHF. The chain combines TRBV7-2 with TRBJ1-5; no reliable D call. Trimming took off 4 bases at V and 0 bases at J, with 22 bases between the two ends. Looked up from germline, CDR1 is SGHTA and CDR2 is FQGNSA. The CDR3 is 19 residues long. The full variable domain, rest sourced from reference TRBV7-2 and TRBJ1-5, is GAGVSQSPSNKVTEKGKDVELRCDPISGHTALYWYRQSLGQGLEFLIYFQGNSAPDKSGLPSDRFSAERTGGSVSTLTIQRTQQEDSAVYLCASSSPSLTGSYSNQPQHFGDGTRLSIL.

The chain uses TRBV4-2 and TRBJ2-5; 7 nucleotides line up with TRBD1. The germline V gene has CDR1 LGHNA and CDR2 YNFKEQ. The length of the CDR3 is 14 residues. V lost 8 bases to trimming and J lost 3 bases; unmatched junction nucleotides: 9. CDR3 in amino acids: CASGITDREETQYF. CDR3 coding DNA: TGTGCCAGCGGTATTACCGACAGGGAAGAGACCCAGTACTTC.

This chain links TRBV3-1 with TRBJ1-2; D remains unclear. CDR3 length: 15 residues. Looked up from germline, CDR1 is LGHDT and CDR2 is YNNKEL (reference sequence). Trimming shortened V by 0 bases and J by 8 bases, and 16 bases separated the two germline ends. The DNA for the CDR3 is TGTGCCAGCAGCCAAGACCCTGACCCCCGAGGAGGCTACACCTTC. Translated: CASSQDPDPRGGYTF.

V and J are TRBV25-1 and TRBJ1-1; D might be TRBD1 (6 bases). Germline CDR1 is MGHDK and CDR2 is SYGVNS. The CDR3 loop spans 17 amino acids. V was pared by 6 bases and J by 0 bases, with 20 bases between. The CDR3 sequence: CASSPFGMGAMNTEAFF. The CDR3 DNA is TGTGCCAGCAGCCCCTTTGGGATGGGGGCGATGAACACTGAAGCTTTCTTT.

The genes are TRBV28 and TRBJ2-2; 8 positions match TRBD1. The CDR3 length is 15 residues. With V trimmed by 4 bases and J by 4 bases, 5 bases remained unmatched. Germline V lookup: CDR1 MDHEN, CDR2 SYDVKM. For the CDR3, the DNA is TGTGCCAGCAGTTCGACAGGGGACGGCACCGGGGAGCTGTTTTTT. The encoded protein is CASSSTGDGTGELFF.

J is TRBJ2-5 and V is TRBV20-1; 14 bases are a match to TRBD2. With V trimmed by 0 bases and J by 5 bases, 2 bases remained unmatched. This CDR3 is 15 amino acids long. Per the germline V gene, CDR1 is DFQATT and CDR2 is SNEGSKA (reference sequence). The CDR3 DNA reads as TGCAGTGCTAGAGAATGGACTAGCGGGGGGGAGACCCAGTACTTC. Translation gives CSAREWTSGGETQYF.

The V call is TRBV5-5, the J call TRBJ2-5; 7 bases match TRBD1. Germline-derived CDR1 and CDR2 are SGHKS and YYEKEE (reference sequence). V lost 0 bases, J lost 1 base, and 6 bases stayed unmatched. The CDR3 runs to 16 residues. The CDR3 region is CASSLDPGGRQETQYF. CDR3 bases: TGTGCCAGCAGCTTGGACCCAGGGGGACGCCAAGAGACCCAGTACTTC.